This T cell receptor (beta chain) was identified in a study of T cell responses to AZD1222 COVID-19 vaccine (dated by TCRdb to about 2021). Background on the whole study: TCR sequencing covered fewer than 250 trial participants: nearly 210 given two doses of AZD1222 and about 26 given two doses of MenACWY control vaccine. Enrollment into the trials was organized by age into subgroups of 18-55, 56-69 and 70-plus years, and those subgroups contained about 160, 30 and 59 TCR-sequenced participants, respectively. What the authors observed across the whole study: After two AZD1222 doses, both the breadth and the depth of spike-specific TCRs were significantly higher than at day 0 and than in MenACWY recipients. Conclusions about previously exposed vaccinees are limited because only five or six AZD1222 recipients were SARS-CoV-2 seropositive at baseline. Participants were mostly white British, with more females than males. The authors suggested clonal diversity may have been underestimated. Because no day 14 peak-response samples were available, the repertoires could be characterized only after the peak T cell response. Vaccine-associated CD4 TCRs spanned the whole spike protein, with dominant responses in regions 160-218 and 743-854. Reportedly, almost half of the unique spike-specific TCRs recognized epitopes lying outside the regions that are mutated in the B.1.351 and B.1.1.7 variants. In the small 56-69-year group, the increase in depth fell short of significance, most likely because of low power.

This clone was picked up one time. The target of this receptor is not known. Per-nucleotide qualities are absent, and no much larger clonotype sits a single base away. The CDR3 runs 12 amino acids, cysteine and phenylalanine included. Left in the record is the CDR3 DNA by itself, 36 bases read in frame from the first base. V drops 2 bases and J drops 5 bases, leaving 6 bases in between. The CDR3 regions of human TCRbeta chains were subjected to immunosequencing. The paper's processing steps were these. TCRs in the repertoires were matched against a reference library of SARS-CoV-2-specific TCRs that had been generated with the MIRA antigen-specificity platform. Breadth was defined as the fraction of unique TCRs that were SARS-CoV-2-associated. Depth was defined as the fraction of total T cells that were SARS-CoV-2-associated. Using the MIRA data, each spike-specific TCR was assigned both to the spike region to which the TCR was reactive and to a CD4 or CD8 class. Log10-transformed breadth and depth values were compared by one-way ANOVA with Sidak's multiple comparisons tests. TCRdb provides this immuneACCESS table in a form limited to in-frame rearrangements. Some clones are lacking; in checked studies, under half of them reflect an unresolved V gene, and why the rest are absent is not known. The V and J calls and clone size are taken from that table; D and trimming were inferred from the DNA. Recorded for this sample are roughly 180,000 clones; approximately 90% of them occurred a single time. 3% to 3.5% of the sample is taken by the ten largest.

The meaning of the sample's time point label: about 28 days (+/-7) after the second vaccine dose. Because spike-specific TCR depth and breadth did not differ between the two schedules, AZD1222 recipients who got a second dose at roughly 4 weeks were pooled with those who got a second dose at roughly 12 weeks. Vaccinee samples were obtained from the UK trials COV001 and COV002, which included a single-blind randomized controlled phase 2/3 trial of AZD1222 (ChAdOx1 nCoV-19) in healthy adults. Trial participant PBMC samples were collected at day 0 and day 28 after the second dose for TCRbeta chain sequencing.

The sequence was collected from an adult who received the AZD1222 COVID-19 vaccine. The sequence joins TRBV23-1 to TRBJ1-2, with the D gene call left open. TRBV23-1 is noted as an ORF with a role that remains uncertain. Sequences were derived from peripheral blood, sampled 28 days after the second AZD1222 dose. The bases read TGCGCCAGCAGTCAACATAAGTATGGCTACACCTTC. It codes for CASSQHKYGYTF.